This T cell receptor (beta chain) was sequenced in a study of blood T cell repertoires in COVID-19 (dated by TCRdb to 2018 to 2020). Describing the broader study: Samples from collaborators originated in the United States, Italy and Spain and spanned both the acute and convalescent phases of COVID-19. HLA class I and class II types, where available, came from metadata supplied by the sample provider rather than from assay-based typing. Samples came from the ongoing ImmuneRACE study (first 160 participants) plus 1,254 subjects from 6 global collaborators. The repertoires were made available in a free public database intended to serve as a resource for research on the immune response to SARS-CoV-2. Nearly every sample came with metadata listing a de-identified subject ID, COVID-19 status, age in years and sex. The prospective study material was composed of cDNA or gDNA derived from T cells, B-cell-depleted T cells, or PBMCs. Subjects who had been exposed to COVID-19, were actively infected with it, or had recovered from it provided the deeply sampled blood TCRbeta repertoires that made up the dataset. Broader findings and caveats from the paper: Clinical and demographic metadata were provided uncurated, with the amount varying by source and participant.

The immunoSEQ Assay, a bias-controlled multiplex PCR, was used to amplify TCRbeta CDR3 regions from genomic DNA. Under the source paper's analysis protocol: The number of nucleated cells in each sample was estimated from the amplification of reference gene primers within the assay. Sequence reads were collapsed and filtered to measure the absolute abundance of every unique TCRbeta CDR3 rearrangement. For each sample, productive Simpson clonality was calculated as the square root of Simpson's diversity index across productive rearrangements. TCRdb's version of the immuneACCESS table is confined to in-frame rearrangements and falls short of the full clone set. An unresolved V gene accounts for under half of the shortfall where checked; the remainder is of unknown origin. V, J and clone size derive from that table, while D and trimming were established from the DNA sequence. The sample profile shows more than 75,000 clones; over 85% of them were found once. The top ten clonotypes cover roughly 2.1% of the sample.

The count of this clone is one. No antigen is known for it. A read error may produce the germline difference seen at one junction end. The collaborating institutions used their own protocols to collect whole blood in K2EDTA tubes. For TCRbeta analysis, collaborator samples were shipped as frozen whole blood, as isolated PBMCs, or as DNA extracted from either sample type. The CDR3 runs 15 residues from the cysteine to the phenylalanine. The DNA shown is the 45-base CDR3, in frame from base 1. Per the germline V gene (reference sequence), SGHKS is the CDR1 and YYEKEE is the CDR2. Sequenced: peripheral blood. The rearrangement combines TRBV5-5 with TRBJ2-1; 9 junctional bases match TRBD2. This receptor was taken from a man aged 45 to 65 with acute or convalescent COVID-19. CDR3 reads: CASSPGLAANNERFF. The DNA is as follows: TGTGCCAGCAGCCCGGGACTAGCTGCTAACAATGAGCGGTTCTTC. Joined to the reference TRBV5-5 and TRBJ2-1 proteins, this CDR3 gives the full variable domain: DAGVTQSPTHLIKTRGQQVTLRCSPISGHKSVSWYQQVLGQGPQFIFQYYEKEERGRGNFPDRFSARQFPNYSSELNVNALLLGDSALYLCASSPGLAANNERFFGPGTRLTVL.